This T cell receptor beta chain appears in the sequencing data of a study of T cell responses to AZD1222 COVID-19 vaccine (dated by TCRdb to about 2021). About the study as a whole: AZD1222 recipients with second doses at about 4 weeks or about 12 weeks were pooled, because spike-specific TCR depth and breadth did not differ between schedules. TCR sequencing was performed for roughly 240 trial participants, of whom about 200 were given two doses of AZD1222 and around 26 were given two doses of MenACWY control vaccine. Trial participants were enrolled into age subgroups of 18-55, 56-69 and 70-plus years, which contained approximately 150, 28 and 58 TCR-sequenced participants, respectively.

What the authors observed across the whole study: Participants were mostly white British, with more females than males. The authors suggested clonal diversity may have been underestimated. Because no day 14 peak-response samples were available, repertoires were characterized only after the peak T cell response. Reportedly, almost half of the unique spike-specific TCRs recognized epitopes lying outside the regions that are mutated in the B.1.351 and B.1.1.7 variants. Conclusions about previously exposed vaccinees are limited because only 6 or 7 AZD1222 recipients were SARS-CoV-2 seropositive at baseline. In the small 56-69-year group, the increase in depth fell short of significance, most likely because of low power. The vaccine-associated CD4 TCRs covered the entire spike protein, and the dominant responses fell in regions 160-218 and 743-854. Spike-specific TCR breadth and depth rose significantly after two AZD1222 doses compared with day 0 and with MenACWY recipients.

The time point label here, explained by the study, means: baseline before first vaccination. Samples from vaccinated people were obtained from the UK trials COV001 and COV002, which included a single-blind randomized controlled phase 2/3 trial of AZD1222 (ChAdOx1 nCoV-19) in healthy adults. For TCRbeta chain sequencing, PBMC samples were collected from trial participants at day 0 and at day 28 after the second dose. The CDR3 regions of human TCRbeta chains were subjected to immunosequencing. The authors' pipeline ran thus. Repertoire TCRs were matched against a reference library of SARS-CoV-2-specific TCRs generated with the MIRA antigen-specificity platform. Breadth was defined as the fraction of unique TCRs that were SARS-CoV-2-associated. Depth was defined as the fraction of total T cells that were SARS-CoV-2-associated. Using the MIRA data, every spike-specific TCR was mapped to the spike region that the TCR reacted to and assigned to either a CD4 or a CD8 class. Log10-transformed breadth and depth values were compared by one-way ANOVA with Sidak's multiple comparisons tests. TCRdb provides this immuneACCESS table in a form limited to in-frame rearrangements. Some clones are lacking; in checked studies, under half of them reflect an unresolved V gene, and why the rest are absent is not known. The DNA was the basis for D and trimming; V, J and clone size are from that table. This sample is represented by approximately 110,000 clones; roughly 87% of them were singletons. The ten largest clones add up to about 1.2% of the sample.

The CDR3 has 16 amino acids, counting the end cysteine and phenylalanine. The only DNA kept is the CDR3, 48 bases in frame from the first base. Between the V and J ends, shortened by 0 bases and 0 bases respectively, the junction contains 6 bases. According to the germline V gene, CDR1 reads LGHNA and CDR2 reads YNFKEQ. Remarks on this clone: No antigen is known for it. No base quality values were provided; no much bigger clone lies one nucleotide off.

The TCR originated in an adult in good health. Source: peripheral blood, taken on day 0 of AZD1222 vaccination. The sequence links TRBV4-2 to TRBJ1-6; the D gene is not confidently resolved. The bases read TGTGCCAGCAGCCAAGATGTGAGCTCCTATAATTCACCCCTCCACTTT. Protein translation: CASSQDVSSYNSPLHF.